Listed below are T cell receptor beta chains from one sample, sequenced in a study of regulatory and conventional T cells in RAG deficiency. Clones were sequenced by immunoSEQ multiplex PCR, and TCRdb holds only the in-frame ones, with some missing. The sample lists 2,000 to 3,000 clones; 70% to 85% were seen once. Sequenced input: CD4+ effector T cells sorted from blood. These receptors came from a human donor with RAG deficiency presenting as severe combined immunodeficiency. Each CDR3 is given with its conserved first and last residue. A D gene is named only where the DNA matches it firmly. Expanded clones are given a class, and other clones once, few, many or no size at all.

. | TRBJ2-5 | TRBV10-3 | . | CAISGGYQETQYF | TGTGCCATCAGTGGGGGGTACCAAGAGACCCAGTACTTC
. | TRBJ2-5 | TRBV5-1 | . | CASSLAVETQYF | TGCGCCAGCAGCTTGGCTGTAGAGACCCAGTACTTC
. | TRBJ2-4 | TRBV7-3 | . | CASSLWPENIQYF | TGTGCCAGCAGCTTATGGCCGGAAAACATTCAGTACTTC
. | TRBJ2-3 | TRBV7-3 | . | CASSPTGQRADTQYF | TGTGCCAGCAGCCCTACAGGACAGAGGGCAGATACGCAGTATTTT
. | TRBJ2-5 | TRBV12-5 | TRBD2 | CASGLGLAKTQYF | TGTGCTAGTGGTTTGGGACTAGCGAAGACCCAGTACTTC
. | TRBJ2-7 | TRBV7-2 | . | CASSEGQGGIYEQYF | TGTGCCAGCAGCGAAGGGCAGGGGGGGATCTACGAGCAGTACTTC
. | TRBJ2-3 | TRBV7-3 | . | CASSLTADTQYF | TGTGCCAGCAGCCTGACGGCAGATACGCAGTATTTT
. | TRBJ2-7 | TRBV7-2 | . | CASSRYAYEQYF | TGTGCCAGCAGCCGATATGCCTACGAGCAGTACTTC
. | TRBJ1-2 | TRBV5-4 | . | CASSLRTNYGYTF | TGTGCCAGCAGCTTGCGAACTAACTATGGCTACACCTTC
once | TRBJ2-7 | TRBV7-2 | . | CASSSSAGIGEQYF | TGTGCCAGCAGCTCGTCCGCAGGTATTGGCGAGCAGTACTTC
. | TRBJ2-7 | TRBV5-1 | TRBD1 | CASSLLGRGTGGGREQYF | TGCGCCAGCAGCTTGTTGGGTCGCGGGACAGGGGGGGGTCGCGAGCAGTACTTC
. | TRBJ1-1 | TRBV28 | . | CASLRVGTEAFF | TGTGCCAGCCTCAGGGTGGGCACTGAAGCTTTCTTT
. | TRBJ2-7 | TRBV6-4 | . | CASSQQGFLGEQYF | TGTGCCAGCAGTCAACAGGGTTTTCTTGGGGAGCAGTACTTC
. | TRBJ2-3 | TRBV28 | . | CASRPEVNTQYF | TGTGCCAGCAGGCCCGAAGTGAATACGCAGTATTTT
once | TRBJ2-3 | TRBV20-1 | . | CSARGRNTQYF | TGCAGTGCTAGGGGGCGCAATACGCAGTATTTT
few | TRBJ1-2 | TRBV5-4 | . | CASSLAAGARGYTF | TGTGCCAGCAGCTTGGCTGCGGGGGCCCGGGGCTACACCTTC
. | TRBJ2-3 | TRBV11-2 | . | CASSLAGTDTQYF | TGTGCCAGCAGCTTAGCAGGCACAGATACGCAGTATTTT
. | TRBJ1-5 | TRBV7-3 | . | CASSFGPYQPQHF | TGTGCCAGCAGCTTCGGGCCTTATCAGCCCCAGCATTTT
once | TRBJ2-1 | TRBV19 | TRBD2 | CASSTLLGSGGANEQFF | TGTGCCAGTAGTACCCTTTTGGGTAGCGGGGGGGCCAATGAGCAGTTCTTC
. | TRBJ2-7 | TRBV5-1 | . | CASSWALAGQRGEQYF | TGCGCCAGCAGCTGGGCCCTTGCAGGGCAGAGGGGCGAGCAGTACTTC
. | TRBJ2-5 | TRBV7-2 | . | CASSLTRIAETQYF | TGTGCCAGCAGCTTAACCCGAATTGCGGAGACCCAGTACTTC
. | TRBJ2-2 | TRBV14 | TRBD1 | CASGRARTGRTGELFF | TGTGCCAGCGGGAGAGCGAGGACAGGGAGGACCGGGGAGCTGTTTTTT
. | TRBJ2-3 | TRBV7-3 | . | CASSLTGLRTDTQYF | TGTGCCAGCAGCTTAACAGGACTACGAACAGATACGCAGTATTTT
. | TRBJ2-7 | TRBV9 | TRBD1 | CASSVGQGFYEQYF | TGTGCCAGCAGCGTAGGACAGGGATTCTACGAGCAGTACTTC
. | TRBJ1-1 | TRBV28 | . | CASESLGARAFF | TGTGCCAGCGAGTCTTTGGGGGCTAGGGCTTTCTTT
. | TRBJ1-2 | TRBV9 | . | CASRERPGTGYGYTF | TGTGCCAGCAGAGAACGCCCGGGGACGGGGTATGGCTACACCTTC
. | TRBJ1-6 | TRBV7-2 | . | CASTPIPVTNSPLHF | TGTGCCAGCACCCCAATACCGGTCACTAATTCACCCCTCCACTTT
. | TRBJ2-6 | TRBV5-6 | . | CASVIGNSSQSRANVLTF | TGTGCCAGCGTGATTGGCAATAGTTCACAAAGTCGGGCCAACGTCCTGACTTTC
. | TRBJ2-7 | TRBV7-2 | . | CASSLDPGNYEQYF | TGTGCCAGCAGCTTAGACCCGGGAAACTACGAGCAGTACTTC
. | TRBJ2-3 | TRBV7-2 | . | CASSALFGLGTTDTQYF | TGTGCCAGCAGCGCCCTTTTCGGCCTCGGGACAACAGATACGCAGTATTTT
once | TRBJ1-2 | TRBV7-2 | . | CASSSGSSINYGYTF | TGTGCCAGCAGCTCGGGCTCTAGTATTAACTATGGCTACACCTTC
. | TRBJ1-4 | TRBV7-2 | . | CASSARDWEKLFF | TGTGCCAGCAGCGCCCGTGATTGGGAAAAACTGTTTTTT
. | TRBJ2-4 | TRBV28 | . | CASSLPGHIKNIQYF | TGTGCCAGCAGTTTGCCTGGACACATCAAAAACATTCAGTACTTC
few | TRBJ2-3 | TRBV12-5 | . | CASALVKDGKTHTDTQYF | TGTGCTAGTGCTTTGGTAAAAGATGGGAAGACCCACACAGATACGCAGTATTTT
. | TRBJ2-2 | TRBV12-5 | . | CASGLTRDGEMNTGELFF | TGTGCTAGTGGTTTGACCCGGGACGGTGAAATGAACACCGGGGAGCTGTTTTTT
once | TRBJ1-2 | TRBV7-9 | . | CASENRANYGYTF | TGTGCCAGCGAGAACAGGGCTAACTATGGCTACACCTTC
. | TRBJ2-4 | TRBV5-6 | . | CASSFEDLSAKNIQYF | TGTGCCAGCAGCTTTGAGGATCTCTCGGCCAAAAACATTCAGTACTTC
. | TRBJ2-4 | TRBV19 | . | CASRGTLATAKNIQYF | TGTGCCAGTAGGGGGACACTTGCCACAGCCAAAAACATTCAGTACTTC
. | TRBJ2-6 | TRBV7-2 | . | CASSLESYTGANVLTF | TGTGCCAGCAGCTTAGAAAGCTATACGGGGGCCAACGTCCTGACTTTC
. | TRBJ1-2 | TRBV4-3 | . | CASSQEGLYGYTF | TGCGCCAGCAGCCAAGAGGGCCTCTATGGCTACACCTTC
. | TRBJ2-7 | TRBV29-1 | . | CSTKGLFEQYF | TGCAGCACCAAAGGACTTTTCGAGCAGTACTTC
. | TRBJ2-3 | TRBV28 | . | CASSPDRDTQYF | TGTGCCAGCAGTCCCGACCGAGATACGCAGTATTTT
. | TRBJ1-5 | TRBV28 | . | CASSPASVRGPQHF | TGTGCCAGCAGCCCCGCAAGCGTTAGGGGGCCCCAGCATTTT
once | TRBJ1-1 | TRBV4-3 | . | CASSRDIWNTEAFF | TGCGCCAGCAGCCGTGACATCTGGAACACTGAAGCTTTCTTT
. | TRBJ2-3 | TRBV28 | TRBD2 | CASSNSGRSTDTQYF | TGTGCCAGCAGCAATAGCGGGAGGTCCACAGATACGCAGTATTTT
. | TRBJ2-7 | TRBV5-1 | . | CASSRLGSSYEQYF | TGCGCCAGCAGCAGGTTGGGGAGCTCCTACGAGCAGTACTTC
. | TRBJ1-4 | TRBV5-1 | . | CASSRTTNEKLFF | TGCGCCAGCAGCCGAACTACTAATGAAAAACTGTTTTTT
. | TRBJ2-7 | TRBV6-6 | . | CASSYGHFYEQYF | TGTGCCAGCAGTTACGGACATTTCTACGAGCAGTACTTC
. | TRBJ1-1 | TRBV7-2 | TRBD1 | CASSLAQGAGTEAFF | TGTGCCAGCAGCCTAGCCCAGGGGGCTGGTACTGAAGCTTTCTTT
. | TRBJ1-2 | TRBV18 | . | CASSPQGYYGYTF | TGTGCCAGCTCACCACAGGGGTACTATGGCTACACCTTC
. | TRBJ1-2 | TRBV9 | . | CASSVGGAQLGGYGYTF | TGTGCCAGCAGCGTAGGGGGGGCGCAGTTAGGTGGCTATGGCTACACCTTC
. | TRBJ1-2 | TRBV6-1 | TRBD1 | CASKFPGGAGYTF | TGTGCCAGCAAATTCCCAGGGGGCGCGGGCTACACCTTC
. | TRBJ2-3 | TRBV11-2 | . | CASSAVTPGTDTQYF | TGTGCCAGCAGCGCGGTCACCCCTGGCACAGATACGCAGTATTTT
. | TRBJ1-4 | TRBV15 | . | CATSYQSGKLFF | TGTGCCACCAGTTACCAGTCAGGAAAACTGTTTTTT
once | TRBJ2-3 | TRBV29-1 | . | CSVDPWGQDTQYF | TGCAGCGTTGACCCTTGGGGGCAGGATACGCAGTATTTT
. | TRBJ2-1 | TRBV19 | TRBD2 | CASSISSGGHNEQFF | TGTGCCAGTAGTATCTCTAGCGGGGGACACAATGAGCAGTTCTTC